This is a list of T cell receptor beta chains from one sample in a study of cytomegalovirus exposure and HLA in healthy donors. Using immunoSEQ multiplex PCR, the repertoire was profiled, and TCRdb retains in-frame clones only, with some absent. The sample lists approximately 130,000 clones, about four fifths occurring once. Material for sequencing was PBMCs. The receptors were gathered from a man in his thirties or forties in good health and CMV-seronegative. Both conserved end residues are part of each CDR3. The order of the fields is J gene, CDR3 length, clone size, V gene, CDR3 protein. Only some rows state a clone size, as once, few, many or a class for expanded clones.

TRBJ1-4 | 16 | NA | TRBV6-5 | CASSYSIGQVNEKLFF
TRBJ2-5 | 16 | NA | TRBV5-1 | CASSLSSDPGVETQYF
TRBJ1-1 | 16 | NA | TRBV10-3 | CAIGNDMGQGNTEAFF
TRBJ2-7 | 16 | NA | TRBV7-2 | CASSLIGTVFTYEQYF
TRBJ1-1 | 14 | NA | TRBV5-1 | CASRGDRAGTEAFF
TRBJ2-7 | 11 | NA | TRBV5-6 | CASSVYYEQYF
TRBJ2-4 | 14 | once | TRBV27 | CASSLGTSGNIQYF
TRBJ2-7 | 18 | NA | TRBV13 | CASSLALGTDRTFYEQYF
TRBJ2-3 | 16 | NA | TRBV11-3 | CASSLDSRRESDTQYF
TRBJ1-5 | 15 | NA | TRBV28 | CASSLGDYSNQPQHF
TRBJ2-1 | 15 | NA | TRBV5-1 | CASCILAGDDNEQFF
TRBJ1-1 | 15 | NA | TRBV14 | CASSSRTGMDTEAFF
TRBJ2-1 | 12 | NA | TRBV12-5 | CASGTLANEQFF
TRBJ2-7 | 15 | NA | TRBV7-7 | CASSPATGTAQEQYF
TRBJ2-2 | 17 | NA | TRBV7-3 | CASSLTREGTYTGELFF
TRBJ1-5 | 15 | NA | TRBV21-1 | CASLAADRGTQPQHF
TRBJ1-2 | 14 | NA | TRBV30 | CAWSVGTGNYGYTF
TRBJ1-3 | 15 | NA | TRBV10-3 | CAISEFGAAGNTIYF